The 13 T cell receptor beta chains listed next were all sequenced from one sample in a study of T cells in tuberculosis. Sorting used thawed, overnight-rested PBMC stained with anti-CD3, a viability dye and GMM-loaded CD1B tetramer. CD1B tetramers were loaded with Rhodococcus equi-derived C32 glucose monomycolate. Sequenced by immunoSEQ multiplex PCR; TCRdb stores in-frame clones only, minus some. The sample lists approximately 88,000 clones, more than 75% occurring once. Sequenced input: CD1b-GMM tetramer-negative cells sorted from PBMCs. The receptors derive from an adult woman with latent tuberculosis.

CDR3 nucleotide sequence: TGTGCCAGTAGTATAGGCGGGGACAGGAGCTCCTACGAGCAGTACTTC. Translated, it gives CASSIGGDRSSYEQYF. The chain is built from TRBV19 and TRBJ2-7; 8 bases line up with TRBD1. V gave up 1 base and J gave up 0 bases; unmatched junction bases: 5. The CDR3 extends over 16 amino acids. CDR1 LNHDA and CDR2 SQIVND come from the germline V gene (reference sequence).

The chain recombines TRBV9 with TRBJ2-2; 7 bases map to TRBD1. Trimming took 3 bases from V and 4 from J; bases not matched to a gene: 6. CDR1 is SGDLS, CDR2 YYNGEE, per germline. CDR3 length: 15 residues. CDR3 in DNA: TGTGCCAGCAGCGGGTCACAGGGGAGCACCGGGGAGCTGTTTTTT. It codes for CASSGSQGSTGELFF.

J is TRBJ2-7 and V is TRBV10-2; 8 bases align to TRBD1. Germline CDR1 reads WSHSY; CDR2 reads SAAADI. The CDR3 runs to 13 residues. Trimming at V came to 6 bases and at J to 5 bases, leaving 6 bases not matched to a gene. This CDR3 is CASSWTGPNEQYV. The CDR3 DNA reads TGCGCCAGCAGCTGGACAGGGCCGAACGAGCAGTACGTC.

The chain couples TRBV5-6 to TRBJ1-1; 7 positions agree with TRBD1. Trimming took 3 bases from V and 0 from J; bases not matched to a gene: 8. The CDR3 loop spans 16 amino acids. Looked up from germline, CDR1 is SGHDT and CDR2 is YYEEEE. The CDR3 bases are TGTGCCAGCAGCTCCAGGACAGGAATCTTGAACACTGAAGCTTTCTTT. This codes for CASSSRTGILNTEAFF.

The V and J genes are TRBV10-2 and TRBJ2-3; D not resolved. V was trimmed by 6 bases and J by 0 bases, leaving 10 bases between them. Germline CDR1 and CDR2: WSHSY and SAAADI. This CDR3 region has 14 residues. This CDR3 reads CASSNSKSTDTQYF. The DNA of the CDR3 is TGCGCCAGCAGCAACAGTAAAAGCACAGATACGCAGTATTTT.

This clone was seen just once. The chain links TRBV6-1 to TRBJ2-3; D is unresolved. Germline V gives CDR1 MNHNS, CDR2 SASEGT. This CDR3 spans 13 amino acids. The V and J ends lost 1 base and 6 bases respectively, with 8 bases between them. The DNA of the CDR3 is TGTGCCAGCAGTGAAGAGTACTCCGATACGCAGTATTTT. Protein: CASSEEYSDTQYF.

The chain couples TRBV19 to TRBJ2-3; TRBD2 might be the D (5 bases). This CDR3 contains 14 residues. V lost 3 bases to trimming and J lost 1 base, with 8 bases between them. Per germline, CDR1 LNHDA and CDR2 SQIVND (reference sequence). The DNA for the CDR3 is TGTGCCAGTAGTATTATCGGGGGCACAGATACGCAGTATTTT. Translation: CASSIIGGTDTQYF.

This CDR3 reads CASSKGGTGWVEKLFF. The CDR3 DNA sequence: TGTGCCAGCAGCAAAGGGGGGACAGGGTGGGTTGAAAAACTGTTTTTT. V is TRBV21-1 and J is TRBJ1-4; the listed D gene, TRBD1, was not tested against the DNA. TRBV21-1 represents a pseudogene. This CDR3 has 16 amino acids.

The V call is TRBV5-6, the J call TRBJ1-3, with a possible D match to TRBD1 (5 bases). V lost 4 bases and J lost 2, with 13 bases in between. The CDR3 length is 15 residues. The V gene's germline CDR1 is SGHDT and CDR2 YYEEEE. CDR3 amino acids: CASSPLGGAGNTIYF. The CDR3 nucleotides are TGTGCCAGCAGCCCCCTCGGGGGGGCTGGAAACACCATATATTTT.

V is TRBV7-8 and J is TRBJ2-7; the match to TRBD1 covers 11 bases. The V and J ends lost 5 bases and 3 bases, in that order; junction bases with no gene match: 15. This CDR3 has 18 residues. In germline, CDR1 is SGHVS, CDR2 FQNEAQ. The CDR3 bases are TGTGCCAGCAGCAATAGGACAGGGGGCCGGGTGGGTAGCTACGAGCAGTACTTC. This codes for CASSNRTGGRVGSYEQYF. Combining the CDR3 with reference TRBV7-8 and TRBJ2-7 gives the whole variable domain GAGVSQSPRYKVAKRGQDVALRCDPISGHVSLFWYQQALGQGPEFLTYFQNEAQLDKSGLPSDRFFAERPEGSVSTLKIQRTQQEDSAVYLCASSNRTGGRVGSYEQYFGPGTRLTVT.

V and J are TRBV2 and TRBJ1-6; D not certain. There are 13 residues in the CDR3. The germline CDR1 and CDR2 sequences are SNHLY and FYNNEI. The V end lost 9 bases, the J end lost 3 bases, and 9 bases lay between the germline ends. The CDR3, as DNA: TGTGCCAGTAGGAGCAGCTATAATTCACCCCTCCACTTT. It is translated as CASRSSYNSPLHF.

V and J are TRBV4-1 and TRBJ2-3, with 9 bases lining up with TRBD2. Per the germline V gene, CDR1 is MGHRA and CDR2 is YSYEKL. V was pared by 4 bases and J by 2 bases, with 7 bases of the junction left unmatched. The CDR3 is made up of 16 amino acids. CDR3 bases: TGCGCCAGCAGCCCCATGACTAGCGGAGACACAGATACGCAGTATTTT. The encoded protein is CASSPMTSGDTDTQYF.

This sequence joins TRBV14 and TRBJ1-2; maybe TRBD1 (5 bases). Trimming stripped 1 base from V and 8 bases from J, with 11 bases between. The CDR3 is 13 residues long. Germline assignment: CDR1 SGHDN and CDR2 FVKESK. The CDR3 DNA follows: TGTGCCAGCAGCCAAGCCAGGGTCGGAGGCTACACCTTC. Protein sequence: CASSQARVGGYTF.